The T cell receptor beta chain under discussion was sequenced for a study of graft-versus-host responses after intestinal transplantation. The study's findings and limits: Early after transplant, HvG clones declined as circulating GvH clones peaked. Investigators detected GvH clones in recipient marrow, with some emerging earlier in ileum or blood.

TCRdb's table, derived via immunoSEQ multiplex PCR, lists solely in-frame clones and lacks some. The data show some 92,000 clones, with around nine tenths seen just once and about 0.3% held by the top ten. To note about this clone: Its antigen remains unknown.

The CDR3 has 17 amino acids. Germline V gives CDR1 SGHTA, CDR2 FQGNSA. The V and J ends lost 1 base and 4 bases, in that order; junction bases with no gene match: 8. Sequencing was performed on unstimulated CD4+ T cells sorted from spleen or lymph node cells, taken before intestinal transplant. The source is a human donor who received an intestinal transplant. The rearrangement uses TRBV7-2 and TRBJ1-2, with TRBD1 matching over 11 bases. CDR3 bases: TGTGCCAGCAGCTTAGAGGTGGACAGGGGGCTCGTCTATGGCTACACCTTC. This translates into CASSLEVDRGLVYGYTF.